The next 5 T cell receptor beta chains were all read from a single sample in a study of a mutant IDH1 vaccine in newly diagnosed glioma. Time point noted: baseline, week 1 (first vaccination visit). Described treatment: pre-vaccination baseline after standard-of-care therapy. The repertoire was sequenced with immunoSEQ multiplex PCR; TCRdb's copy has only in-frame clones and lacks some. The profile covers roughly 41,000 clones, with roughly 92% appearing a single time and under 20% taken by the ten largest. Sequencing was performed on PBMCs, taken from a glioma patient treated with radiotherapy, temozolomide or both. These receptors came from a man between 18 and 29 years old with glioma.

The chain employs TRBV28 and TRBJ1-2; 11 bases agree with TRBD1. The CDR3 covers 14 residues. The trim removed 5 bases at V and 7 bases at J, leaving 6 bases unmatched. Looked up from germline, CDR1 is MDHEN and CDR2 is SYDVKM. The CDR3 reads CASSRGGTGGGYTF. CDR3 nucleotide sequence: TGTGCCAGCAGTCGAGGGGGGACAGGGGGTGGCTACACCTTC.

The chain links TRBV20-1 to TRBJ2-7; no clear D. Deletions cut 2 bases from V and 6 bases from J, with 8 bases between. Germline CDR1 and CDR2: DFQATT and SNEGSKA (reference sequence). CDR3 length: 11 residues. CDR3 nucleotides: TGCAGTGCTAGAAGGCCCCCCGAGCAGTACTTC. It is translated as CSARRPPEQYF.

The V gene is TRBV19, the J gene TRBJ1-1; no clear D gene. The CDR3 consists of 16 residues. Germline-derived CDR1 and CDR2 are LNHDA and SQIVND (reference sequence). Trimming removed 5 bases at V and 3 bases at J, with 19 bases between. The CDR3 region has the DNA TGTGCCAGTAGTCCCCGTTGGGGTGTTGCGGACACTGAAGCTTTCTTT. Protein: CASSPRWGVADTEAFF.

This chain joins TRBV7-8 and TRBJ1-5, with 7 bases matching TRBD1. The CDR3 is 13 residues long. Germline CDR1 is SGHVS and CDR2 is FQNEAQ. The junction had 5 bases not matched to a gene; V was cut back by 5 bases and J by 7 bases. The CDR3 spells CASSHDRAQPQHF. The CDR3 DNA reads as TGTGCCAGCAGCCATGACAGGGCACAGCCCCAGCATTTT.

The V and J genes are TRBV4-1 and TRBJ2-7; maybe TRBD2 (7 bases). This CDR3 region has 13 residues. Trimming pared 0 bases from V and 6 bases from J, leaving 9 bases between. Germline CDR1 MGHRA, CDR2 YSYEKL. CDR3 coding DNA: TGCGCCAGCAGCCAAGACGGGGGGCCCGAGCAGTACTTC. It is translated as CASSQDGGPEQYF.